The clone carrying this TCR beta chain was found many times. The data originate from a study of T cells of healthy individuals. TCRdb re-derived calls from the 5' RACE reads in MiXCR, one entry per CDR3 protein. This table has 50,000 to 55,000 distinct CDR3 sequences, roughly 14% appearing once. This TCR came from a human donor in good health.

CDR3 in amino acids: CASRASGNEQFF. The CDR3 region has the DNA TGTGCCAGCAGGGCGTCGGGGAATGAGCAGTTCTTC. The chain links TRBV28 to TRBJ2-1; the D gene is possibly TRBD2 (5 bases). Germline V gene data show CDR1 as MDHEN and CDR2 as SYDVKM. V lost 6 bases and J 7 bases, leaving 10 bases between the germline ends. This CDR3 comprises 12 residues.